The 5 T cell receptor beta chains reported below all come from one sample, sequenced in a study of blood T cell repertoires in COVID-19. Method: immunoSEQ multiplex PCR; TCRdb's copy keeps in-frame clones and lacks some. The data show 200,000 to 300,000 clones, around 81% seen once. Material: peripheral blood. The receptors come from a woman in her sixties with active or convalescent COVID-19.

The chain is built from TRBV19 and TRBJ1-5, with 8 bases matching TRBD1. Per germline, CDR1 LNHDA and CDR2 SQIVND (reference sequence). The CDR3 covers 16 residues. The V segment lost 7 bases and the J segment 4 bases; nucleotides outside the gene matches: 12. Here the CDR3 reads CASIPGQAPFNQPQHF. As DNA, the CDR3 is TGTGCCAGTATTCCGGGACAGGCCCCCTTTAATCAGCCCCAGCATTTT.

The chain carries TRBV7-9 and TRBJ1-2, with D unclear. V was cut by 0 bases and J by 4 bases, with 9 bases left in between. Germline assignment: CDR1 SEHNR and CDR2 FQNEAQ (reference sequence). The CDR3 consists of 14 residues. The CDR3 here is CASSLARHGYGYTF. CDR3 sequence (DNA): TGTGCCAGCAGCTTAGCCAGGCACGGCTATGGCTACACCTTC.

The V gene is TRBV5-1, the J gene TRBJ2-2; the D gene is possibly TRBD2 (6 bases). The germline V gene has CDR1 SGHRS and CDR2 YFSETQ. This CDR3 is built from 14 residues. Trimming stripped 3 bases from V and 5 bases from J, with 11 bases between. In nucleotides, the CDR3 is TGCGCCAGCAGCTACGGGAGTGAAACCGGGGAGCTGTTTTTT. Translated: CASSYGSETGELFF. Using reference TRBV5-1 and TRBJ2-2 for the parts outside the CDR3, the full variable domain is KAGVTQTPRYLIKTRGQQVTLSCSPISGHRSVSWYQQTPGQGLQFLFEYFSETQRNKGNFPGRFSGRQFSNSRSEMNVSTLELGDSALYLCASSYGSETGELFFGEGSRLTVL.

V gene TRBV3-1 (or the pseudogene TRBV3-2) combines with J gene TRBJ1-1; D not certain. The CDR3 runs to 11 residues. V was shortened by 6 bases and J by 8 bases, with 10 bases between the two germline ends. CDR1 and CDR2 from the germline V gene are LGHDT and YNNKEL (reference sequence). CDR3 DNA sequence: TGTGCCAGCAGTGACTTCACCGAAGCTTTCTTT. This encodes CASSDFTEAFF.

This clone was recorded only once. This rearrangement joins TRBV19 to TRBJ2-3; possibly TRBD1 for D (6 bases). There are 16 residues in the CDR3. CDR1 is LNHDA and CDR2 is SQIVND in the germline V gene (reference sequence). The V gene lost 7 bases and the J gene lost 1 base, with 18 bases spanning the gap. The CDR3 bases are TGTGCCAGTACCCCGCCTTTGAGGACAGGCACAGATACGCAGTATTTT. Encoded protein: CASTPPLRTGTDTQYF.